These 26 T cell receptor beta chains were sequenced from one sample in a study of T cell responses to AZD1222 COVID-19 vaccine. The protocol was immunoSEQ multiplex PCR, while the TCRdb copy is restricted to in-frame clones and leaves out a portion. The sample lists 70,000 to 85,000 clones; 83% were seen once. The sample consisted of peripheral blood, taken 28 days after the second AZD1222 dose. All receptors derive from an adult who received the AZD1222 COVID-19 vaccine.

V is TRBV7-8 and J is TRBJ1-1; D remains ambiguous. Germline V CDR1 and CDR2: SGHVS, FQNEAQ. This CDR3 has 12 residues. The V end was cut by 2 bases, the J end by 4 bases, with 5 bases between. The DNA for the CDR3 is TGTGCCAGCAGCTTATTCCCCACTGAAGCTTTCTTT. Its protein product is CASSLFPTEAFF.

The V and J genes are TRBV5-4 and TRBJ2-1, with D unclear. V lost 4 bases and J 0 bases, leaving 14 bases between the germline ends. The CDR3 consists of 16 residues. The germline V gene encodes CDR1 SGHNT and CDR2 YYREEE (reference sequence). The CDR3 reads CASSRSPESSYNEQFF. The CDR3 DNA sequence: TGTGCCAGCAGCCGGTCACCTGAAAGCTCCTACAATGAGCAGTTCTTC.

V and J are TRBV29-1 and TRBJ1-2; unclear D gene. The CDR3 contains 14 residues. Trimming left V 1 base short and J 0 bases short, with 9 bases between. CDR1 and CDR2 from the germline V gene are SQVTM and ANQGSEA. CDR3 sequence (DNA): TGCAGCGTTGAAGGTGGCCGATCTAACTATGGCTACACCTTC. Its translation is CSVEGGRSNYGYTF.

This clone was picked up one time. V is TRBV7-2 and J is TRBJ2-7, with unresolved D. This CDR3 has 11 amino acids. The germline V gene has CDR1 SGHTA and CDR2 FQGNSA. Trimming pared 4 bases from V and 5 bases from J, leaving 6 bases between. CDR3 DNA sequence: TGTGCCAGCAGCTCCGCGAACGAGCAGTACTTC. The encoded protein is CASSSANEQYF.

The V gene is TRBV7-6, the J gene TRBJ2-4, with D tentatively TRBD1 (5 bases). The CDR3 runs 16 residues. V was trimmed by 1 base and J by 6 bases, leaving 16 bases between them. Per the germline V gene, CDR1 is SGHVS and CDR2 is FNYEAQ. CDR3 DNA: TGTGCCAGCAGCTTAGGTAGCAGGGCATCCGGAAACATTCAGTACTTC. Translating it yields CASSLGSRASGNIQYF.

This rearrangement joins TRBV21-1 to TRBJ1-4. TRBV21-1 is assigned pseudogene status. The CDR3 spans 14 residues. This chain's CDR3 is CASSKRGSARVNPF. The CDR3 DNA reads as TGTGCCAGCAGCAAACGCGGATCCGCGAGAGTCAACCCTTTT.

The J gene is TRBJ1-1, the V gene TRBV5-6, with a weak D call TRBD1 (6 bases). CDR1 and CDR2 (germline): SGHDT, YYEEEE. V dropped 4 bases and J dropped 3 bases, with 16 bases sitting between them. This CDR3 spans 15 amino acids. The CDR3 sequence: CASSGGDVLYTEAFF. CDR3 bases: TGTGCCAGCAGCGGGGGCGACGTCCTTTACACTGAAGCTTTCTTT.

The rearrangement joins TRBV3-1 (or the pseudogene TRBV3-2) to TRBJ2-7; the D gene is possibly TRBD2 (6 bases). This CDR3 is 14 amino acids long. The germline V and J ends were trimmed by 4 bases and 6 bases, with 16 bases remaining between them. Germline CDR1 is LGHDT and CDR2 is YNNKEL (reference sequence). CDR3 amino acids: CASSLWDSVAEQYF. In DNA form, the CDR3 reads TGTGCCAGCAGCCTCTGGGACTCTGTTGCCGAGCAGTACTTC.

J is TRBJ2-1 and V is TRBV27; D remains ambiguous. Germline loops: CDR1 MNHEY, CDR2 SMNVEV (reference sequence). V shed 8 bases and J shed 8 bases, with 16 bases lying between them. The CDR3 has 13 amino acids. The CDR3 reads CASWSGPRDEQFF. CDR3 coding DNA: TGTGCCAGCTGGAGTGGCCCTCGGGATGAGCAGTTCTTC.

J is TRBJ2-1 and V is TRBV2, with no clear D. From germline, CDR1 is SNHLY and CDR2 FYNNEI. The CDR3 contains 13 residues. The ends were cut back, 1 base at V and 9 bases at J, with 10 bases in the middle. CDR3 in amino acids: CASSEEVASEQFF. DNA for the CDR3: TGTGCCAGCAGTGAAGAGGTAGCTAGTGAGCAGTTCTTC.

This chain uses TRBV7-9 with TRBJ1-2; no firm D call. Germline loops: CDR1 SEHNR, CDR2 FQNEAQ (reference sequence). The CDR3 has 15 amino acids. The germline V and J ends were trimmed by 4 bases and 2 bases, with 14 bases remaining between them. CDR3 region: CASSSTDGINYGYTF. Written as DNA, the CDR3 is TGTGCCAGCAGCTCAACGGACGGTATCAACTATGGCTACACCTTC.

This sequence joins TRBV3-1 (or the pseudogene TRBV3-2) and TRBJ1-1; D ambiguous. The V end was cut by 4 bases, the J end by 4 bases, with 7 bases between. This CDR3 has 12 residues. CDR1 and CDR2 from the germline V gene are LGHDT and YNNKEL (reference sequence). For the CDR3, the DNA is TGTGCCAGCAGCCTCTGGGGCACTGAAGCTTTCTTT. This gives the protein CASSLWGTEAFF.

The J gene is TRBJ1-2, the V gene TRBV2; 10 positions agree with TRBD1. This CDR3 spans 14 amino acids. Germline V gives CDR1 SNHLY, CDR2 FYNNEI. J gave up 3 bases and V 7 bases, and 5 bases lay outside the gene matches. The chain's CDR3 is CASTRDRGDYGYTF. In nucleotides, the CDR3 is TGTGCCAGCACCCGGGACAGGGGAGACTATGGCTACACCTTC.

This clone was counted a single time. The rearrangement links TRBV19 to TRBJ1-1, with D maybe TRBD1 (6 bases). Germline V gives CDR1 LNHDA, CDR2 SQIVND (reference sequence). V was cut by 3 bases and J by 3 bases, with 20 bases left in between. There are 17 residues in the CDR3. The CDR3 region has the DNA TGTGCCAGTAGTATTAACCCGGCGACAGGCTCTTACACTGAAGCTTTCTTT. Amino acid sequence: CASSINPATGSYTEAFF.

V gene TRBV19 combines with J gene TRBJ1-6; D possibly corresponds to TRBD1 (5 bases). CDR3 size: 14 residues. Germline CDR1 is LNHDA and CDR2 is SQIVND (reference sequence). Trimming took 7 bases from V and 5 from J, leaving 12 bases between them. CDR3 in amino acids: CASTPTAHNSPLHF. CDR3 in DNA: TGTGCCAGTACCCCGACAGCCCATAATTCACCCCTCCACTTT.

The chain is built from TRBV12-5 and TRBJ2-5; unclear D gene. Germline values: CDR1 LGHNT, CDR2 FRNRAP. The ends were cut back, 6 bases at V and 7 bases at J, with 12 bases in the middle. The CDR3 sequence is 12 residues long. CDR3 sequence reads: CASGVTGGTQYF. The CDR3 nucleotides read TGTGCTAGTGGAGTGACCGGTGGGACCCAGTACTTC. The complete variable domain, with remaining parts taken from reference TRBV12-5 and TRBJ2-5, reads DARVTQTPRHKVTEMGQEVTMRCQPILGHNTVFWYRQTMMQGLELLAYFRNRAPLDDSGMPKDRFSAEMPDATLATLKIQPSEPRDSAVYFCASGVTGGTQYFGPGTRLLVL.

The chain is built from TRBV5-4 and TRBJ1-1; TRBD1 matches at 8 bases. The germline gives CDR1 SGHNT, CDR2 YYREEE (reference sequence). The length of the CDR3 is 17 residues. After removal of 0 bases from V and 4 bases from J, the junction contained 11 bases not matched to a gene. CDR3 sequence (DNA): TGTGCCAGCAGCTTGGCTTCAGGGGGCCTGCTGGGCACTGAAGCTTTCTTT. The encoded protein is CASSLASGGLLGTEAFF.

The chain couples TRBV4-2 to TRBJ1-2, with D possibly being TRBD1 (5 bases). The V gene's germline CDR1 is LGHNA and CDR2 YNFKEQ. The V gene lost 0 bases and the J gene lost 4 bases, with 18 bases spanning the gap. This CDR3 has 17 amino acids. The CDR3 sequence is CASSQELAPRGAYGYTF. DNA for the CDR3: TGTGCCAGCAGCCAAGAATTAGCCCCTAGAGGGGCCTATGGCTACACCTTC.

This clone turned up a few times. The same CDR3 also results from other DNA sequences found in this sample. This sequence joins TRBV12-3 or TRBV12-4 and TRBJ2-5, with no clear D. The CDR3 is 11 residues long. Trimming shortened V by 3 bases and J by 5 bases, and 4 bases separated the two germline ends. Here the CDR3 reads CASSFTETQYF. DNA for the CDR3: TGTGCCAGCAGTTTTACTGAGACCCAGTACTTC.

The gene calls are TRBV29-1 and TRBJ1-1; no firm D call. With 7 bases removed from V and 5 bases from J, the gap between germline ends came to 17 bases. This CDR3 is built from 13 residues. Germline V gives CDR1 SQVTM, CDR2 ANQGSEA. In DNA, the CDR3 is TGCAGCGGTGATGAGGGCAGTCGGACTGAAGCTTTCTTT. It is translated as CSGDEGSRTEAFF.

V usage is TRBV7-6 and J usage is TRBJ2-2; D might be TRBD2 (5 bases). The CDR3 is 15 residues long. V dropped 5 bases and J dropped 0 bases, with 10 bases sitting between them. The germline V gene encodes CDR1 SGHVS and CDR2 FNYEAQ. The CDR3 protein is CASSPRVANTGELFF. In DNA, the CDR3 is TGTGCCAGCAGCCCGAGGGTAGCGAACACCGGGGAGCTGTTTTTT. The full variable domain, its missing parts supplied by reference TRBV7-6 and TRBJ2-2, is GAGVSQSPRYKVTKRGQDVALRCDPISGHVSLYWYRQALGQGPEFLTYFNYEAQQDKSGLPNDRFSAERPEGSISTLTIQRTEQRDSAMYRCASSPRVANTGELFFGEGSRLTVL.

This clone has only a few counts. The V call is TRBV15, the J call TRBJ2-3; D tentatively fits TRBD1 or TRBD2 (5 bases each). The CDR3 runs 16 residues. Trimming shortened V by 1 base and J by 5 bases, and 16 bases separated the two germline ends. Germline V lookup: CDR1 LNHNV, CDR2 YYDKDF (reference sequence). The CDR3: CATSRALGEWGDTQYF. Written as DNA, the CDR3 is TGTGCCACCAGCAGAGCCCTGGGGGAATGGGGAGATACGCAGTATTTT.

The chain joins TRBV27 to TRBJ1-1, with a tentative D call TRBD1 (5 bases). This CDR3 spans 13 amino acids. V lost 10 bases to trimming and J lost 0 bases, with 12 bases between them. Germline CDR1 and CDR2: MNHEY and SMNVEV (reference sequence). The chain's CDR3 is CATKGLMNTEAFF. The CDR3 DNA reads TGTGCCACAAAGGGACTAATGAACACTGAAGCTTTCTTT.

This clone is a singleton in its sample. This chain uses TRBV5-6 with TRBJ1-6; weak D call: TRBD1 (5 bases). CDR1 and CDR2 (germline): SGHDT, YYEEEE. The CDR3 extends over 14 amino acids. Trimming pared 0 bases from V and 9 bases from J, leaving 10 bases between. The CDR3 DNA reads TGTGCCAGCAGCTTGGTAAAGGGGCGTTCACCCCTCCACTTT. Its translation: CASSLVKGRSPLHF.

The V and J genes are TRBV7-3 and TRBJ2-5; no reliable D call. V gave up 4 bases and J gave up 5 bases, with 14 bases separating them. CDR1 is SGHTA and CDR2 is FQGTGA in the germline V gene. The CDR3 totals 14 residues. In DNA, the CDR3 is TGTGCCAGCAGCTCCCCGGGCGGCGTGGAGACCCAGTACTTC. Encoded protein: CASSSPGGVETQYF.

CDR3 bases: TGTGCCAGCAGTTTCACGGGACAGGGTGGGGGTTTGGGCTACACCTTC. Translated: CASSFTGQGGGLGYTF. The chain couples TRBV27 to TRBJ1-2; 9 nucleotides match TRBD1. The CDR3 spans 16 residues. J lost 8 bases, V lost 3 bases, and 13 bases had no gene match. Germline V lookup: CDR1 MNHEY, CDR2 SMNVEV (reference sequence).